This entry concerns a single TCR beta chain. Its antigen is not known. This entry comes from a study of T cell responses to AZD1222 COVID-19 vaccine. Broader study findings: Donors in the cohort were predominantly white British and more often female, and clonal diversity was possibly underestimated. All repertoire sampling was performed exclusively after the peak T cell response.

Analyses pooled second doses at about 4 or about 12 weeks. V dropped 5 bases and J dropped 4; count of bases not matched to a gene: 7. The CDR3 length is 15 residues. Germline V gives CDR1 SEHNR, CDR2 FQNEAQ (reference sequence). The protocol was immunoSEQ multiplex PCR, while the TCRdb copy is restricted to in-frame clones and leaves out a portion. The table shows approximately 150,000 clones, with around 92% occurring only once. Sample: peripheral blood, taken 28 days after the second AZD1222 dose. This TCR was recovered from an adult who received the AZD1222 COVID-19 vaccine. V and J are TRBV7-9 and TRBJ1-2, with TRBD1 identical over 10 bases. The CDR3 loop is CASSPGQGLSYGYTF. The CDR3 nucleotides read TGTGCCAGCAGCCCGGGACAGGGGCTAAGCTATGGCTACACCTTC.